Below are 24 T cell receptor beta chains sequenced from a single sample in a study of cytomegalovirus exposure and HLA in healthy donors. PCR employed 60 Vbeta and 13 Jbeta primers. Sequencing was performed with immunoSEQ multiplex PCR; in TCRdb, only in-frame clones are kept and a portion is missing. The sample consists of tens of thousands of clones, 84% of them appearing once. Source material: PBMCs. Receptors were obtained from a man aged 65 to 85 in good health and CMV-seropositive.

This chain links TRBV30 with TRBJ1-3; possibly TRBD1 for D (5 bases). The V end lost 2 bases, the J end lost 4 bases, and 15 bases lay between the germline ends. Looked up from germline, CDR1 is GTSNPN and CDR2 is SVGIG (reference sequence). CDR3 length: 15 amino acids. CDR3 protein: CAWSSQLTVGNTIYF. In DNA, the CDR3 is TGTGCCTGGAGTTCGCAGTTGACAGTAGGAAACACCATATATTTT.

The chain employs TRBV7-9 and TRBJ2-1; tentatively, D is TRBD1 (6 bases). With 5 bases removed from V and 4 bases from J, the gap between germline ends came to 9 bases. The CDR3 totals 13 residues. Germline V gene sequence: CDR1 SEHNR, CDR2 FQNEAQ (reference sequence). The CDR3 coding sequence is TGTGCCAGCAGCGGGACATCTTACAATGAGCAGTTCTTC. Protein product: CASSGTSYNEQFF.

The chain carries TRBV19 and TRBJ2-1; 9 nucleotides align to TRBD2. Trimming at V came to 5 bases and at J to 0 bases, leaving 5 bases not matched to a gene. Looked up from germline, CDR1 is LNHDA and CDR2 is SQIVND (reference sequence). This CDR3 spans 16 amino acids. The CDR3 bases are TGTGCCAGTAGTGTCTATAGCGGGAGCTCCTACAATGAGCAGTTCTTC. It translates to CASSVYSGSSYNEQFF.

This chain connects TRBV7-9 to TRBJ2-3, with 7 bases matching TRBD2. The CDR3 contains 15 residues. The ends lost 2 bases at V and 3 bases at J; junction bases unmatched: 5. Germline CDR1 SEHNR, CDR2 FQNEAQ (reference sequence). CDR3 region: CASSLWTSRTDTQYF. The CDR3 DNA sequence: TGTGCCAGCAGCTTATGGACTAGTAGGACAGATACGCAGTATTTT.

The chain joins TRBV29-1 to TRBJ2-3; 10 bases agree with TRBD1. Germline V CDR1 and CDR2: SQVTM, ANQGSEA. This CDR3 spans 12 amino acids. Trimming removed 6 bases from V and 5 bases from J; junction bases left unmatched: 2. The CDR3 spells CSVGQGEDTQYF. The CDR3 coding sequence is TGCAGCGTCGGACAGGGGGAAGATACGCAGTATTTT.

The chain employs TRBV29-1 and TRBJ1-5; 10 bases agree with TRBD1. CDR3 length: 14 residues. Germline V gives CDR1 SQVTM, CDR2 ANQGSEA. Trimming took 7 bases from V and 3 from J; bases not matched to a gene: 6. CDR3 nucleotides: TGCAGCGCAGGGACAGGGGTGCCCAATCAGCCCCAGCATTTT. As protein: CSAGTGVPNQPQHF.

This chain connects TRBV21-1 to TRBJ1-5; TRBD1, as called in the table, went unchecked against the DNA. TRBV21-1 is recorded as a pseudogene. The CDR3 is 19 residues long. The CDR3, as DNA: TGTGCCAGCAGCAAAGTATCCGTGGAGAGACAGGGGGTCAATCAGCCCCAGCATTTT. Translating it yields CASSKVSVERQGVNQPQHF.

The chain combines TRBV5-1 with TRBJ2-3; the D gene is possibly TRBD1 (5 bases). The CDR3 totals 14 residues. Germline V CDR1 and CDR2: SGHRS, YFSETQ. Trimming took off 3 bases at V and 0 bases at J, with 8 bases between the two ends. This chain's CDR3 is CASSSDISTDTQYF. Here the CDR3 DNA reads TGCGCCAGCAGCTCGGACATAAGCACAGATACGCAGTATTTT.

The chain joins TRBV29-1 to TRBJ2-1; D gene uncertain. Germline V gene data show CDR1 as SQVTM and CDR2 as ANQGSEA. The CDR3 is 15 residues long. Trimming took off 5 bases at V and 1 base at J, with 15 bases between the two ends. The CDR3 is CSVRQPARSYNEQFF. The CDR3 bases are TGCAGCGTTCGCCAGCCCGCCAGGTCCTACAATGAGCAGTTCTTC.

This clone was seen a few times. V gene TRBV4-1 combines with J gene TRBJ2-3, with 13 bases fitting TRBD2. The CDR3 runs to 17 residues. V gave up 2 bases and J gave up 6 bases; unmatched junction bases: 8. Per germline, CDR1 MGHRA and CDR2 YSYEKL. CDR3 sequence: CASSQLLAGGIGDTQYF. The CDR3 DNA follows: TGCGCCAGCAGCCAACTACTAGCGGGAGGGATCGGCGATACGCAGTATTTT.

This clone was observed once. This chain uses TRBV18 with TRBJ2-7; tentative D call: TRBD2 (6 bases). Germline V gives CDR1 KGHSH, CDR2 LQKENI. The CDR3 totals 13 residues. Trimming pared 2 bases from V and 2 bases from J, leaving 7 bases between. The CDR3 DNA reads TGTGCCAGCTCACCAGCGGGAACCTACGAGCAGTACTTC. Residues: CASSPAGTYEQYF.

V is TRBV13 and J is TRBJ2-6, with a weak D call TRBD2 (5 bases). V lost 3 bases and J 0 bases, leaving 6 bases between the germline ends. This CDR3 is built from 15 residues. The V gene's germline CDR1 is PRHDT and CDR2 FYEKMQ (reference sequence). CDR3 DNA sequence: TGTGCCAGCAGCTTCGGGGTCTCTGGGGCCAACGTCCTGACTTTC. This encodes CASSFGVSGANVLTF.

This clone appeared a single time. V usage is TRBV6-4 and J usage is TRBJ1-6; D possibly corresponds to TRBD1 (5 bases). V was cut by 3 bases and J by 7 bases, with 7 bases left in between. Germline loops: CDR1 MRHNA, CDR2 SNTAGT. The CDR3 is made up of 13 amino acids. CDR3: CASSDDRNSPLHF. The CDR3 DNA is TGTGCCAGCAGTGATGACAGAAATTCACCCCTCCACTTT.

This clone occurred once. V is TRBV28 and J is TRBJ1-5, with TRBD1 as a possible D gene (6 bases). The CDR3 extends over 14 amino acids. The germline gives CDR1 MDHEN, CDR2 SYDVKM. V was trimmed by 6 bases and J by 3 bases, leaving 12 bases between them. In DNA, the CDR3 is TGTGCCAGCAGGGGCAGGGGCATCAATCAGCCCCAGCATTTT. Its translation is CASRGRGINQPQHF.

The chain has TRBV4-3 and TRBJ1-5; D might be TRBD1 (6 bases). Trimming took 0 bases from V and 5 from J, leaving 14 bases between them. This CDR3 has 16 amino acids. Germline V lookup: CDR1 LGHNA, CDR2 YSLEER. The CDR3 coding sequence is TGCGCCAGCAGCCAAGATAGCAGGGGTTCATATCAGCCCCAGCATTTT. Amino acid sequence: CASSQDSRGSYQPQHF.

This chain joins TRBV5-5 and TRBJ1-2; no firm D call. Trimming stripped 5 bases from V and 3 bases from J, with 11 bases between. Germline V gives CDR1 SGHKS, CDR2 YYEKEE (reference sequence). The CDR3 runs 13 residues. CDR3 loop: CASSRIQDYGYTF. The CDR3 DNA reads as TGTGCCAGCAGTCGTATACAAGACTATGGCTACACCTTC. Full variable domain (outside the CDR3, taken from reference TRBV5-5 and TRBJ1-2): DAGVTQSPTHLIKTRGQQVTLRCSPISGHKSVSWYQQVLGQGPQFIFQYYEKEERGRGNFPDRFSARQFPNYSSELNVNALLLGDSALYLCASSRIQDYGYTFGSGTRLTVV.

The chain combines TRBV28 with TRBJ2-7, with unresolved D. Germline V lookup: CDR1 MDHEN, CDR2 SYDVKM. The CDR3 totals 13 residues. The V end was cut by 5 bases, the J end by 3 bases, with 11 bases between. This CDR3 is CASSPLTFYEQYF. As DNA, the CDR3 is TGTGCCAGCAGTCCCCTAACCTTCTACGAGCAGTACTTC.

The chain recombines TRBV18 with TRBJ2-1; possibly TRBD1 for D (6 bases). The CDR3 covers 12 residues. The germline CDR1 and CDR2 sequences are KGHSH and LQKENI. The ends were cut back, 6 bases at V and 12 bases at J, with 15 bases in the middle. The CDR3 loop reads CASSLNTGMQFF. Here the CDR3 DNA reads TGTGCCAGCTCCCTAAATACAGGGATGCAGTTCTTC.

This chain joins TRBV5-1 and TRBJ2-7, with 8 bases matching TRBD2. Per the germline V gene, CDR1 is SGHRS and CDR2 is YFSETQ. Trimming removed 1 base from V and 1 base from J; junction bases left unmatched: 13. This CDR3 is 18 amino acids long. CDR3 DNA: TGCGCCAGCAGCTTGCTATATCCTACCGGGGGGGGATCCTACGAGCAGTACTTC. It codes for CASSLLYPTGGGSYEQYF. Filled out from reference TRBV5-1 and TRBJ2-7, the complete variable domain reads KAGVTQTPRYLIKTRGQQVTLSCSPISGHRSVSWYQQTPGQGLQFLFEYFSETQRNKGNFPGRFSGRQFSNSRSEMNVSTLELGDSALYLCASSLLYPTGGGSYEQYFGPGTRLTVT.

The V gene is TRBV30, the J gene TRBJ1-4, with D unresolved. This CDR3 region has 16 residues. Germline lookup yields CDR1 GTSNPN and CDR2 SVGIG (reference sequence). V dropped 4 bases and J dropped 0 bases, with 15 bases sitting between them. The DNA of the CDR3 is TGTGCCTGGATGATTCTGGCGGATGCAACTAATGAAAAACTGTTTTTT. Its protein is CAWMILADATNEKLFF.

The chain uses TRBV19 and TRBJ2-2; D call uncertain. Germline CDR1 is LNHDA and CDR2 is SQIVND (reference sequence). The CDR3 has 13 amino acids. V lost 3 bases to trimming and J lost 2 bases, with 4 bases between them. CDR3 sequence reads: CASSIQNTGELFF. The CDR3 nucleotides are TGTGCCAGTAGTATTCAAAACACCGGGGAGCTGTTTTTT.

The V gene is TRBV10-1, the J gene TRBJ2-7; 9 bases match TRBD2. The CDR3 is 15 residues long. From germline, CDR1 is WNHNN and CDR2 SYGVQD (reference sequence). V lost 3 bases and J lost 2; bases outside the gene matches: 5. The CDR3 protein is CASSDLAGSPYEQYF. CDR3 nucleotides: TGCGCCAGCAGTGATCTAGCGGGGTCCCCCTACGAGCAGTACTTC.

The V call is TRBV6-5, the J call TRBJ1-2, with 7 bases lining up with TRBD1. CDR3 length: 13 residues. The V gene's germline CDR1 is MNHEY and CDR2 SVGAGI. Trimming took 6 bases from V and 6 from J; bases not matched to a gene: 7. DNA for the CDR3: TGTGCCAGCAGCCGCGGCAGGGGGAATGGCTACACCTTC. Translation: CASSRGRGNGYTF.

V and J are TRBV6-5 and TRBJ2-7; 9 nucleotides agree with TRBD2. This CDR3 is built from 15 residues. V shed 3 bases and J 5 bases; nucleotides not matched to a gene: 8. Germline V gene data show CDR1 as MNHEY and CDR2 as SVGAGI. CDR3 region: CASSYRAGGPDEQYF. The CDR3 coding sequence is TGTGCCAGCAGTTATCGGGCGGGAGGGCCGGACGAGCAGTACTTC.